The 8 T cell receptor beta chains reported below all come from one sample, sequenced in a study of T cell changes during pregnancy in multiple sclerosis. Sequenced by immunoSEQ multiplex PCR; TCRdb stores in-frame clones only, minus some. The sample lists over 70,000 clones, around 93% occurring once. Sequencing used peripheral blood, obtained in the first trimester of pregnancy. The source is a female donor in good health, enrolled as a control in a pregnancy study.

The genes are TRBV7-9 and TRBJ2-1; D perhaps matches TRBD2 (6 bases). Trimming stripped 4 bases from V and 8 bases from J, with 18 bases between. The CDR3 is 15 residues long. Germline CDR1 reads SEHNR; CDR2 reads FQNEAQ (reference sequence). In DNA form, the CDR3 reads TGTGCCAGCAGCTCCCCCGGTTCCGGGGAGGATGAGCAGTTCTTC. Its translation is CASSSPGSGEDEQFF. Filled out from reference TRBV7-9 and TRBJ2-1, the complete variable domain reads DTGVSQNPRHKITKRGQNVTFRCDPISEHNRLYWYRQTLGQGPEFLTYFQNEAQLEKSRLLSDRFSAERPKGSFSTLEIQRTEQGDSAMYLCASSSPGSGEDEQFFGPGTRLTVL.

A single count supports this clone. This chain uses TRBV4-3 with TRBJ1-2, with no clear D. Germline V gene sequence: CDR1 LGHNA, CDR2 YSLEER. Between the trimmed V and J ends, which lost 0 bases and 2 bases, there was a span of 10 bases. CDR3 size: 15 residues. CDR3 amino acids: CASSQDQAGNYGYTF. CDR3 nucleotide sequence: TGCGCCAGCAGCCAAGATCAGGCAGGAAACTATGGCTACACCTTC.

The chain joins TRBV25-1 to TRBJ1-2; D uncertain. Germline lookup yields CDR1 MGHDK and CDR2 SYGVNS. This CDR3 region has 14 residues. V lost 3 bases and J 6 bases, leaving 14 bases between the germline ends. The CDR3 region has the DNA TGTGCCAGCAGTGACCTGGCCAGAGGCCATGGCTACACCTTC. The encoded protein is CASSDLARGHGYTF.

The chain links TRBV6-4 to TRBJ2-1; D possibly corresponds to TRBD1 (6 bases). The length of the CDR3 is 15 residues. Trimming shortened V by 4 bases and J by 6 bases, and 16 bases separated the two germline ends. CDR1 is MRHNA and CDR2 is SNTAGT in the germline V gene. This CDR3 is CASSVEWGPINEQFF. In DNA form, the CDR3 reads TGTGCCAGCAGTGTAGAGTGGGGGCCCATCAATGAGCAGTTCTTC.

This clone showed up just once. The rearrangement links TRBV4-2 to TRBJ1-1; maybe TRBD1 (6 bases). Germline CDR1 is LGHNA and CDR2 is YNFKEQ. CDR3 size: 15 residues. The V and J ends lost 0 bases and 6 bases respectively, with 14 bases between them. Written as DNA, the CDR3 is TGTGCCAGCAGCCAAGACGGACAGTTCTCGGCTGAAGCTTTCTTT. It codes for CASSQDGQFSAEAFF.

The table lists this clone with a count of one. V and J are TRBV11-2 and TRBJ1-2, with D tentatively TRBD1 (5 bases). V was cut by 4 bases and J by 8 bases, with 11 bases left in between. Germline values: CDR1 SGHAT, CDR2 FQNNGV. There are 12 residues in the CDR3. The CDR3 DNA reads TGTGCCAGCAGCTCTCGGGGGGTGGGCTACACCTTC. It yields the protein CASSSRGVGYTF. The variable domain in full, completed from reference TRBV11-2 and TRBJ1-2, reads EAGVAQSPRYKIIEKRQSVAFWCNPISGHATLYWYQQILGQGPKLLIQFQNNGVVDDSQLPKDRFSAERLKGVDSTLKIQPAKLEDSAVYLCASSSRGVGYTFGSGTRLTVV.

The table lists this clone with a few counts. The chain carries TRBV2 and TRBJ2-7; D is uncertain. The CDR3 contains 14 residues. Trimming took off 3 bases at V and 0 bases at J, with 9 bases between the two ends. CDR1 SNHLY and CDR2 FYNNEI come from the germline V gene. The CDR3 nucleotides read TGTGCCAGCAGTGACGGTTCGTTCTCCTACGAGCAGTACTTC. Protein sequence: CASSDGSFSYEQYF.

This clone has just one count. The J gene is TRBJ1-5, the V gene TRBV19; TRBD1 matches at 7 bases. CDR1 is LNHDA and CDR2 is SQIVND in the germline V gene (reference sequence). After removal of 1 base from V and 1 base from J, the junction contained 10 bases not matched to a gene. The CDR3 runs to 18 residues. Here the CDR3 DNA reads TGTGCCAGTAGTATAGGGAGGACAGGAGTTAGAAGCAATCAGCCCCAGCATTTT. Protein product: CASSIGRTGVRSNQPQHF.